The clone carrying this T cell receptor (beta chain) appeared a few times. Antigen specificity is unknown. The data stem from a study of response to subunit inactivated influenza vaccine. Study-level points and caveats: Each seasonal flu vaccination may recruit only limited new T cells, authors suggested.

Germline-derived CDR1 and CDR2 are SGHTA and FQGNSA. This CDR3 region has 13 residues. With 3 bases removed from V and 3 bases from J, the gap between germline ends came to 8 bases. TCRdb itself ran the RT-PCR reads through MiXCR, one entry per CDR3 protein. The sample records around 790,000 distinct CDR3 sequences, 21% being singletons. The chain has TRBV7-2 and TRBJ2-5; TRBD2 might be the D (5 bases). This sample comprised PBMCs from blood, obtained 5 days after vaccination. The source of this sequence is a man in his forties or fifties who received an inactivated influenza vaccine. CDR3 DNA sequence: TGTGCCAGCAGCTTGGACTTCAAAGAGACCCAGTACTTC. Encoded protein: CASSLDFKETQYF.